The rows below give T cell receptor beta chains drawn from one sample of a study of beta chain features in type 1 diabetes. Here immunoSEQ multiplex PCR was the method, and the copy in TCRdb shows in-frame clones only, minus some. The table includes hundreds of thousands of clones, about an eighth detected once. The sequenced sample was naive CD4+ T cells from blood. Every receptor here comes from a man between 18 and 35 years old with type 1 diabetes. The CDR3 runs from the conserved cysteine through the conserved F or W. The D gene is left open where the match is weak. Clone size is not always given. Where it is, it says once, few, many or a class for expanded clones.

v_gene,abundance,j_gene,d_gene,CDR3aa,CDR3nt
TRBV11-3,.,TRBJ2-1,TRBD2,CASSLGTSGNNEQFF,TGTGCCAGCAGCTTAGGTACTAGCGGGAACAATGAGCAGTTCTTC
TRBV19,.,TRBJ2-5,.,CASSIVGSETQYF,TGTGCCAGTAGTATAGTAGGGTCGGAGACCCAGTACTTC
TRBV30,few,TRBJ2-7,.,CAWSVRIETSLSYEQYF,TGTGCCTGGAGTGTACGAATTGAAACCTCGTTATCCTACGAGCAGTACTTC
TRBV7-9,many,TRBJ2-6,.,CASSGRGANVLTF,TGTGCCAGCAGCGGTCGCGGGGCCAACGTCCTGACTTTC
TRBV25-1,.,TRBJ1-2,TRBD1,CASSRTGARGYTF,TGTGCCAGCAGTCGGACAGGGGCGCGGGGCTACACCTTC
TRBV29-1,few,TRBJ1-3,.,CSVIQASGNTIYF,TGCAGCGTTATACAGGCGTCTGGAAACACCATATATTTT
TRBV2,.,TRBJ2-6,TRBD1,CASRAGTGGSVKGANVLTF,TGTGCCAGCAGAGCAGGGACAGGGGGCTCAGTGAAGGGGGCCAACGTCCTGACTTTC
TRBV5-6,.,TRBJ2-3,.,CASSPGTTASTDTQYF,TGTGCCAGCAGCCCGGGGACAACCGCTAGCACAGATACGCAGTATTTT
TRBV10-3,few,TRBJ2-3,.,CAISGVGVTDTQYF,TGTGCCATCAGTGGGGTGGGTGTGACAGATACGCAGTATTTT
TRBV19,few,TRBJ1-1,TRBD1,CASIQGGTEAFF,TGTGCCAGCATCCAGGGGGGCACTGAAGCTTTCTTT
TRBV2,.,TRBJ2-7,.,CASSVQGFNEQYF,TGTGCCAGCAGTGTGCAGGGGTTCAACGAGCAGTACTTC
TRBV4-3,few,TRBJ2-3,.,CASSQQTSPSTDTQYF,TGCGCCAGCAGCCAACAAACTAGCCCCTCGACAGATACGCAGTATTTT
TRBV7-9,.,TRBJ1-1,.,CASSLARDPEAFF,TGTGCCAGCAGCTTAGCGAGGGACCCTGAAGCTTTCTTT